Included here is one T cell receptor beta chain sequence, with context. This CDR3 is built from 15 residues. The V gene lost 4 bases and the J gene lost 0 bases, with 13 bases spanning the gap. This sample was taken from a study of blood T cells in healthy people across ages. For the second PCR, which ran for about 7 to 11 cycles, a sample-barcoded 5' primer and a J-beta primer mix were used. Each CDR3 protein is one row after TCRdb ran MiXCR on the 5' RACE reads. This table has hundreds of thousands of distinct CDR3 sequences, about 56% appearing once. The sample comprised blood. The clonotype was recovered from a man aged 40-50 years in good health. V usage is TRBV12-3 or TRBV12-4 and J usage is TRBJ2-7; no clear D gene. CDR3 residues: CASSSTRQDSYEQYF. The CDR3 DNA follows: TGTGCCAGCAGTTCGACCCGACAAGACTCCTACGAGCAGTACTTC.